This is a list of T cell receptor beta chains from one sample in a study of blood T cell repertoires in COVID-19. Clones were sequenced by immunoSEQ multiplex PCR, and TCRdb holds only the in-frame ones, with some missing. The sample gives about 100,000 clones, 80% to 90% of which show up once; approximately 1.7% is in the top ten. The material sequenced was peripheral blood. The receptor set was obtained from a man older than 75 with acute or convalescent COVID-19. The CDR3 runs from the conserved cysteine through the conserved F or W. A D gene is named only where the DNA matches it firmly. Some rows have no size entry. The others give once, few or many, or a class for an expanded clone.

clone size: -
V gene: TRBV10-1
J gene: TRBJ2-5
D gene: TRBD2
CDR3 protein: CASSRKTGTSGAQETQYF
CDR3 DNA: TGCGCCAGCAGTAGGAAAACCGGGACTAGCGGGGCCCAAGAGACCCAGTACTTC

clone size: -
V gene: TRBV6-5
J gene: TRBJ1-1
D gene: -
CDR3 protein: CASSPPGRGDTEAFF
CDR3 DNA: TGTGCCAGCAGCCCACCCGGCAGGGGTGACACTGAAGCTTTCTTT

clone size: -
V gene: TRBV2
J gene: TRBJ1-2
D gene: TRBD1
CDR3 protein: CASTRTAQGVRDGYTF
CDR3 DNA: TGTGCCAGCACCCGAACGGCACAGGGGGTTAGGGATGGCTACACCTTC

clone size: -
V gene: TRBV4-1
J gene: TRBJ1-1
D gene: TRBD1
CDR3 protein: CASSLGQGEVTEAFF
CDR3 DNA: TGCGCCAGCAGCTTGGGGCAGGGGGAGGTCACTGAAGCTTTCTTT

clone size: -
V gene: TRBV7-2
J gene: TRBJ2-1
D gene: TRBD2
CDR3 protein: CASSTTLASGRRNEQFF
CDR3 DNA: TGTGCCAGCAGCACCACCCTTGCTAGCGGGAGGAGGAATGAGCAGTTCTTC

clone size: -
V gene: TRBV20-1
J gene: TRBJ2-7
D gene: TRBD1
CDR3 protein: CSAIGTAEQYF
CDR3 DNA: TGCAGTGCCATCGGGACAGCGGAGCAGTACTTC

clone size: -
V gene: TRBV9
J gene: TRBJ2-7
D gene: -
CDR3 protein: CASGGSVGEQYF
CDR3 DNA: TGTGCCTCCGGAGGATCGGTGGGCGAGCAGTACTTC

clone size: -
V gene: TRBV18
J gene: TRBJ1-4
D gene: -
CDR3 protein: CASSQGREKLFF
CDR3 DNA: TGTGCCAGCTCACAGGGGCGAGAAAAACTGTTTTTT

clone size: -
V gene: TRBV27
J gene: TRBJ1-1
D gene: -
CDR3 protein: CASRLALNTEAFF
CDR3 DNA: TGTGCCAGCAGATTGGCCTTGAACACTGAAGCTTTCTTT

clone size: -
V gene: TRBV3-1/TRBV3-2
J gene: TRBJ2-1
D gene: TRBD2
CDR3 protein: CASSQRPTSGTGKSYNEQFF
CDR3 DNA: TGTGCCAGCAGTCAACGACCGACTAGCGGGACGGGGAAGTCCTACAATGAGCAGTTCTTC

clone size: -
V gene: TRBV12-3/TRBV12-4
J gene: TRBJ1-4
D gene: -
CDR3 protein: CASSPIPNEKLFF
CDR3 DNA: TGTGCCAGCAGTCCTATTCCTAATGAAAAACTGTTTTTT

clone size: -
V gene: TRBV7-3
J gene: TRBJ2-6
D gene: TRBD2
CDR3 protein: CASSIREGLSGANVLTF
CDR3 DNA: TGTGCCAGCAGCATAAGGGAGGGACTCTCTGGGGCCAACGTCCTGACTTTC

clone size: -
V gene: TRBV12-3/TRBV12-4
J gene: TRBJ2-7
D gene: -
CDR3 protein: CASSLISGGEQYF
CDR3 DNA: TGTGCCAGCAGTTTAATTTCCGGTGGTGAGCAGTACTTC

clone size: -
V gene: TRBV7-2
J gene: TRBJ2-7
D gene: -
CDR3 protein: CASSLDRALREQYF
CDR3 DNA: TGTGCCAGCAGCTTAGACAGGGCATTGAGGGAGCAGTACTTC

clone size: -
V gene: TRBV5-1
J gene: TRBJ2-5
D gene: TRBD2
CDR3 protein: CASSSGAGAGETQYF
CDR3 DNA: TGCGCCAGCAGCTCAGGAGCGGGAGCCGGAGAGACCCAGTACTTC

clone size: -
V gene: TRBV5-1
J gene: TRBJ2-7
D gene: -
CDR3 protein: CASSPRGGGSDYEQYF
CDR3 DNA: TGCGCCAGCAGCCCCCGTGGGGGCGGGAGTGATTACGAGCAGTACTTC

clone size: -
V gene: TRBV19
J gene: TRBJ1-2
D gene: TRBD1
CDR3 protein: CASRLGQGYGYTF
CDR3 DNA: TGTGCCAGTAGGCTTGGACAGGGCTATGGCTACACCTTC

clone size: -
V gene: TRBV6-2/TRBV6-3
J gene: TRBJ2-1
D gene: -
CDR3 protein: CASSYSGGQQHEQFF
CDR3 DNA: TGTGCCAGCAGTTACTCCGGCGGGCAGCAGCATGAGCAGTTCTTC

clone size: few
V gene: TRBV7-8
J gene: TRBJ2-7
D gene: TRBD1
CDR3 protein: CATSEWTGELYEQYF
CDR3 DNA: TGTGCCACCTCCGAGTGGACAGGTGAACTCTACGAGCAGTACTTC

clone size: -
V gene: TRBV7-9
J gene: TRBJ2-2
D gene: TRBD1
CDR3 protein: CASSGTGDLGNTGELFF
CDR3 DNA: TGTGCCAGCAGCGGGACAGGCGATCTGGGGAACACCGGGGAGCTGTTTTTT

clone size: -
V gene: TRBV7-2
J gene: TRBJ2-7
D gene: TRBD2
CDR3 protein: CASSLPGLATEQYF
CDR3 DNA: TGTGCCAGCAGCCTCCCGGGACTAGCGACCGAGCAGTACTTC

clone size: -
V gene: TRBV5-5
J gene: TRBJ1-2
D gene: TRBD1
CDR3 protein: CASSLVDRGPPYYGYTF
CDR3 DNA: TGTGCCAGCAGCTTGGTTGACAGGGGGCCTCCTTACTATGGCTACACCTTC

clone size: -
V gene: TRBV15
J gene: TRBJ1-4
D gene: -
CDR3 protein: CATSRGGANRAKLFF
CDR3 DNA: TGTGCCACCAGCAGAGGTGGGGCCAACCGCGCAAAACTGTTTTTT

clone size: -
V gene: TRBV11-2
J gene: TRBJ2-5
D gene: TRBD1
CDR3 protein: CASRRTGARYQETQYF
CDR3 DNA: TGTGCCAGCAGACGGACAGGGGCACGGTACCAAGAGACCCAGTACTTC

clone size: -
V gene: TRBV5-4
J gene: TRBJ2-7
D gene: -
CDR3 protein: CASSQDSRSYEQYF
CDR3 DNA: TGTGCCAGCAGCCAGGACAGCCGCTCCTACGAGCAGTACTTC

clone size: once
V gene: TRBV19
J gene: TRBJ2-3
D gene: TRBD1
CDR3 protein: CASRGDRSPDTQYF
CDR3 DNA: TGTGCCAGTAGGGGGGACAGGTCGCCAGATACGCAGTATTTT

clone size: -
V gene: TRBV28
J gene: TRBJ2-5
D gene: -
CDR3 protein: CASSLGGTEETQYF
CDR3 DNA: TGTGCCAGCAGTTTAGGAGGGACGGAAGAGACCCAGTACTTC

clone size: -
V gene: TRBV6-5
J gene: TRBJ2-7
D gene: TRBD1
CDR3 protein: CASSYLPGGTEQYF
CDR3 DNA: TGTGCCAGCAGTTACTTACCAGGGGGAACCGAGCAGTACTTC

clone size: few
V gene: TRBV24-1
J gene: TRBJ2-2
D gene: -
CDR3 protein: CATSDTTLAWTGELFF
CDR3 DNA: TGTGCCACCAGTGACACGACACTCGCCTGGACCGGGGAGCTGTTTTTT

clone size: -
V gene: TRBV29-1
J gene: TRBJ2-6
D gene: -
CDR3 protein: CSVLVRSGANVLTF
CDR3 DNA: TGCAGCGTTCTAGTACGGTCTGGGGCCAACGTCCTGACTTTC

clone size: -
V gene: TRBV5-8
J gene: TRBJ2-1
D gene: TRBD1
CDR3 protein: CASSEYGTGLYNEQFF
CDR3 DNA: TGTGCCAGCAGCGAATACGGGACAGGACTATACAATGAGCAGTTCTTC

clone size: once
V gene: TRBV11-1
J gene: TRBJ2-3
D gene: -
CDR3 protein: CASSLSSSSTDTQYF
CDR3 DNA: TGTGCCAGCAGCTTATCTAGCTCTAGCACAGATACGCAGTATTTT

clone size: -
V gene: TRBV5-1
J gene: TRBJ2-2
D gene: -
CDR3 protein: CASSLVGGLNTGELFF
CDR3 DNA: TGCGCCAGCAGCTTGGTCGGGGGTCTGAACACCGGGGAGCTGTTTTTT

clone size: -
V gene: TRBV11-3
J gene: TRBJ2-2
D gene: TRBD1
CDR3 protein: CASSSGTGASGELFF
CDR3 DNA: TGTGCCAGCAGCTCCGGGACAGGGGCCTCCGGGGAGCTGTTTTTT

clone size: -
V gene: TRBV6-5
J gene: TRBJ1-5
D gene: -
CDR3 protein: CASSYYRNQPQHF
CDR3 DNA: TGTGCCAGCAGTTACTATAGAAATCAGCCCCAGCATTTT

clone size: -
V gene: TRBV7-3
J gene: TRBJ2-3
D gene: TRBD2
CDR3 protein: CASSSLAGTDTQYF
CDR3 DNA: TGTGCCAGCAGCTCACTAGCGGGCACAGATACGCAGTATTTT

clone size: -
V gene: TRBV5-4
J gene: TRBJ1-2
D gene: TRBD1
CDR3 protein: CASSLDPGTGTYGYTF
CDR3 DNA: TGTGCCAGCAGCTTGGACCCCGGGACAGGGACCTATGGCTACACCTTC

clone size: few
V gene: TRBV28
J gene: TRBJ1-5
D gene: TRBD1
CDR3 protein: CASSLTGGVGNQPQHF
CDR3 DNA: TGTGCCAGCAGTTTGACAGGGGGCGTCGGCAATCAGCCCCAGCATTTT

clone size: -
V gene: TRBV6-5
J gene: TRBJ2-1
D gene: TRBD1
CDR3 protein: CASNNRDRRNEQFF
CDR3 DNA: TGTGCCAGCAATAACCGGGACAGGCGCAATGAGCAGTTCTTC

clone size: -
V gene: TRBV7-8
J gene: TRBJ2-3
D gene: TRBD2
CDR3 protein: CASSPRTSSTDTQYF
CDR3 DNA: TGTGCCAGCAGCCCGAGGACTAGCTCCACAGATACGCAGTATTTT

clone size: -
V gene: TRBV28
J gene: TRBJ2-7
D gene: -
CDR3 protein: CAIHNKHRSYEQYF
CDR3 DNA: TGTGCCATCCACAACAAACACCGTTCCTACGAGCAGTACTTC

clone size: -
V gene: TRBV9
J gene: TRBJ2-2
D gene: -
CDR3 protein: CASSVLERTGELFF
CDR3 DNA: TGTGCCAGCAGCGTCCTAGAACGTACCGGGGAGCTGTTTTTT

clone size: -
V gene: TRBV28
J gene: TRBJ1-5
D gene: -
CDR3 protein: CASSPSGGNQPQHF
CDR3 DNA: TGTGCCAGCAGTCCTTCGGGTGGGAATCAGCCCCAGCATTTT

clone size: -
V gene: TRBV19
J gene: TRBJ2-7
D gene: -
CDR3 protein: CASTTKAGATYEQYF
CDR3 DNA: TGTGCCAGTACCACCAAGGCGGGGGCAACCTACGAGCAGTACTTC

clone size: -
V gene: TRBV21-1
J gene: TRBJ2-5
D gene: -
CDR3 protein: CASSNRAGGQETQYF
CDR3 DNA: TGTGCCAGCAGCAACAGGGCGGGGGGCCAAGAGACCCAGTACTTC

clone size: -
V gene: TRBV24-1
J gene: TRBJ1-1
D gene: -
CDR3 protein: CATSDTVYTEAFF
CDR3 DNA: TGTGCCACCAGTGATACAGTGTACACTGAAGCTTTCTTT

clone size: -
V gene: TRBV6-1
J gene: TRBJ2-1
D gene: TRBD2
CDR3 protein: CASSENPSGGGEQFF
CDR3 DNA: TGTGCCAGCAGTGAAAACCCTAGCGGGGGCGGTGAGCAGTTCTTC

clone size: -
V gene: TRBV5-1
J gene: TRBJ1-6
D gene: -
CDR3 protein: CASKQGAVESPLHF
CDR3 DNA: TGCGCCAGCAAACAGGGAGCGGTAGAATCACCCCTCCACTTT

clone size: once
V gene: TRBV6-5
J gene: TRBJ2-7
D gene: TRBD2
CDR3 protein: CASSRGAGGEQYF
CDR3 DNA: TGTGCCTCGTCCAGGGGAGCGGGAGGGGAGCAGTACTTC